Below, one T cell receptor beta chain is given with its context. The data were produced by immunoSEQ multiplex PCR, yet TCRdb's version contains in-frame clones alone and is incomplete. The sample lists fewer than 130,000 clones, over 75% occurring once. The source of the sample is a study of blood T cell repertoires in COVID-19. The germline CDR1 and CDR2 sequences are LGHDT and YNNKEL (reference sequence). The CDR3 covers 15 residues. V shed 1 base and J shed 2 bases, with 11 bases lying between them. Sequencing input: peripheral blood. The receptor was derived from an elderly woman with acute or convalescent COVID-19. The chain has TRBV3-1 (or the pseudogene TRBV3-2) and TRBJ1-1; the D is unclear. The DNA for the CDR3 is TGTGCCAGCAGCCAAGGGGAGGGAGGAAACACTGAAGCTTTCTTT. Translation gives CASSQGEGGNTEAFF.